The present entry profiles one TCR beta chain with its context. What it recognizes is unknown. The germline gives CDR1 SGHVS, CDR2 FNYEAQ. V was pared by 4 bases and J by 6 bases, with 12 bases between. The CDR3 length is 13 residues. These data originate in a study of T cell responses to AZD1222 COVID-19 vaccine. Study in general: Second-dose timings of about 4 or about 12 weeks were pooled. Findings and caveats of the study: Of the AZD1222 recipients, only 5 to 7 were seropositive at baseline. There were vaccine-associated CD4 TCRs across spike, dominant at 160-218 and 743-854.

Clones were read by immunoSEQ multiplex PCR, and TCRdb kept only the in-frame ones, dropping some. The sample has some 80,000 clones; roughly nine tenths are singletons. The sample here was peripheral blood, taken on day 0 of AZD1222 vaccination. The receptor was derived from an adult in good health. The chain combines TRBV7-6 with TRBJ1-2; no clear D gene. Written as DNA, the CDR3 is TGTGCCAGCAGCTCATCAGATAGAAATGGCTACACCTTC. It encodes CASSSSDRNGYTF.